The 26 T cell receptor beta chains in this list originate from one sample, sequenced in a study of CD8 T cells in Susac syndrome. Random-hexamer reverse transcription was applied to roughly 0.45 to 1 ug RNA. Each CDR3 protein gets one entry after TCRdb re-called the immunoSEQ multiplex PCR reads with MiXCR. The sample has about 190,000 distinct CDR3 sequences; approximately 95% are singletons. Sequences were obtained from CD4+ T cells from PBMCs. The receptor source for this set is a human donor in good health.

The chain employs TRBV29-1 and TRBJ1-2; weak D call: TRBD1 (6 bases). This CDR3 comprises 12 residues. The germline CDR1 and CDR2 sequences are SQVTM and ANQGSEA. Deletions cut 6 bases from V and 4 bases from J, with 12 bases between. The CDR3: CSVRGELYGYTF. In DNA, the CDR3 is TGCAGCGTGAGGGGGGAACTCTATGGCTACACCTTC.

This rearrangement joins TRBV20-1 to TRBJ1-1; weak D call: TRBD1 (6 bases). Deletions cut 3 bases from V and 8 bases from J, with 13 bases between. The length of the CDR3 is 12 residues. Germline-derived CDR1 and CDR2 are DFQATT and SNEGSKA (reference sequence). CDR3 protein: CSASNRGREAFF. The CDR3 coding sequence is TGCAGTGCTAGTAACCGGGGGCGAGAAGCTTTCTTT.

CDR3 in DNA: TGTGCCAGCAGCCAAGTTGGGGGGAATTTAGCGGGGGGTCAAGAGACCCAGTACTTC. Residues: CASSQVGGNLAGGQETQYF. The chain employs TRBV4-2 and TRBJ2-5; TRBD2 agrees at 10 bases. CDR1 and CDR2 from the germline V gene are LGHNA and YNFKEQ. The V segment lost 1 base and the J segment 2 bases; nucleotides outside the gene matches: 13. The CDR3 spans 19 residues.

V usage is TRBV19 and J usage is TRBJ1-1; 7 bases are shared with TRBD1. Germline V gives CDR1 LNHDA, CDR2 SQIVND (reference sequence). The junction had 7 bases not matched to a gene; V was cut back by 5 bases and J by 1 base. The CDR3 has 15 residues. Here the CDR3 DNA reads TGTGCCAGTAGTCTCCACAGGGGCTGGAACACTGAAGCTTTCTTT. Residues: CASSLHRGWNTEAFF. Full variable domain (missing parts from reference TRBV19 and TRBJ1-1): DGGITQSPKYLFRKEGQNVTLSCEQNLNHDAMYWYRQDPGQGLRLIYYSQIVNDFQKGDIAEGYSVSREKKESFPLTVTSAQKNPTAFYLCASSLHRGWNTEAFFGQGTRLTVV.

The rearrangement joins TRBV7-9 to TRBJ2-7; D may correspond to TRBD1 or TRBD2 (5 bases each). Germline V CDR1 and CDR2: SEHNR, FQNEAQ (reference sequence). V gave up 8 bases and J gave up 2 bases, with 13 bases separating them. The CDR3 covers 13 residues. The CDR3 spells CASQSGSTYEQYV. In DNA form, the CDR3 reads TGTGCCAGCCAGTCAGGGAGCACCTACGAGCAGTACGTC.

The CDR3, as DNA: TGTGCCAGCAGTTTCGTCTATGGCTACACCTTC. This encodes CASSFVYGYTF. This chain joins TRBV28 and TRBJ1-2; D is uncertain. Germline V lookup: CDR1 MDHEN, CDR2 SYDVKM. CDR3 size: 11 residues. V lost 3 bases, J lost 4 bases, and 3 bases lay in between.

This clonotype has just one count. The gene calls are TRBV7-3 and TRBJ2-1; D possibly corresponds to TRBD2 (6 bases). This CDR3 comprises 13 residues. Per germline, CDR1 SGHTA and CDR2 FQGTGA. Deletions cut 5 bases from V and 13 bases from J, with 18 bases between. CDR3 in amino acids: CASSDTSGTPQFF. CDR3 DNA sequence: TGTGCCAGCAGCGATACCTCCGGGACTCCTCAGTTCTTC.

The chain joins TRBV27 to TRBJ2-1; 9 bases align to TRBD2. The CDR3 extends over 15 amino acids. From germline, CDR1 is MNHEY and CDR2 SMNVEV (reference sequence). V shed 5 bases and J 9 bases; nucleotides not matched to a gene: 11. DNA of the CDR3: TGTGCCAGCAGTCTCACGGGACTAGCTATGGGTGAGCAGTTCTTC. Amino acids: CASSLTGLAMGEQFF.

This chain joins TRBV5-4 and TRBJ2-2; D uncertain. The CDR3 covers 14 residues. Germline loops: CDR1 SGHNT, CDR2 YYREEE (reference sequence). Trimming stripped 4 bases from V and 4 bases from J, with 11 bases between. The CDR3 DNA is TGTGCCAGCAGCCCCAAGTACGGCACCGGGGAGCTGTTTTTT. It yields the protein CASSPKYGTGELFF. Full variable domain (rest looked up from reference TRBV5-4 and TRBJ2-2): ETGVTQSPTHLIKTRGQQVTLRCSSQSGHNTVSWYQQALGQGPQFIFQYYREEENGRGNFPPRFSGLQFPNYSSELNVNALELDDSALYLCASSPKYGTGELFFGEGSRLTVL.

The rearrangement joins TRBV12-3 or TRBV12-4 to TRBJ2-2, with D unresolved. The CDR3 extends over 14 amino acids. The germline V and J ends were trimmed by 8 bases and 0 bases, with 10 bases remaining between them. The CDR3 reads CASEDGSNTGELFF. In DNA form, the CDR3 reads TGTGCCAGCGAAGACGGATCGAACACCGGGGAGCTGTTTTTT.

The chain employs TRBV4-2 and TRBJ1-2, with unresolved D. The CDR3 length is 17 residues. Germline V gives CDR1 LGHNA, CDR2 YNFKEQ. Trimming pared 0 bases from V and 4 bases from J, leaving 18 bases between. This CDR3 is CASSQDDGQEQAYGYTF. The CDR3 DNA sequence: TGTGCCAGCAGCCAAGATGATGGGCAGGAGCAGGCCTATGGCTACACCTTC.

V usage is TRBV4-3 and J usage is TRBJ1-3, with D maybe TRBD1 (6 bases). V lost 0 bases and J 7 bases, leaving 13 bases between the germline ends. Germline V gene sequence: CDR1 LGHNA, CDR2 YSLEER. This CDR3 region has 15 residues. The DNA for the CDR3 is TGCGCCAGCAGCCAAGAACAGGGAGGTTGGAACACCATATATTTT. Protein product: CASSQEQGGWNTIYF.

The gene calls are TRBV3-1 and TRBJ2-1; D is unresolved. With 0 bases removed from V and 5 bases from J, the gap between germline ends came to 8 bases. This CDR3 is built from 14 residues. Germline lookup yields CDR1 LGHDT and CDR2 YNNKEL (reference sequence). The CDR3 sequence: CASSQDRGNNEQFF. Here the CDR3 DNA reads TGTGCCAGCAGCCAAGATCGCGGCAACAATGAGCAGTTCTTC.

The chain employs TRBV11-1 and TRBJ2-1; a weak D match, TRBD2 (6 bases). CDR1 and CDR2 from the germline V gene are SGHAT and FQDESV (reference sequence). The V end was cut by 5 bases, the J end by 3 bases, with 14 bases between. The length of the CDR3 is 15 residues. CDR3 DNA sequence: TGTGCCAGCAGCCCTGCGCGGGGATTCTACAATGAGCAGTTCTTC. It is translated as CASSPARGFYNEQFF. Combining the CDR3 with reference TRBV11-1 and TRBJ2-1 gives the whole variable domain EAEVAQSPRYKITEKSQAVAFWCDPISGHATLYWYRQILGQGPELLVQFQDESVVDDSQLPKDRFSAERLKGVDSTLKIQPAELGDSAMYLCASSPARGFYNEQFFGPGTRLTVL.

This sequence joins TRBV20-1 and TRBJ2-5; D gene uncertain. The CDR3 is 11 amino acids. Germline loops: CDR1 DFQATT, CDR2 SNEGSKA (reference sequence). V shed 7 bases and J shed 3 bases, with 9 bases lying between them. CDR3 sequence reads: CSGAVEETQYF. Written as DNA, the CDR3 is TGCAGTGGTGCTGTGGAAGAGACCCAGTACTTC.

The chain uses TRBV7-2 and TRBJ2-1; TRBD2 matches at 10 bases. The CDR3 extends over 17 amino acids. After removal of 1 base from V and 4 bases from J, the junction contained 7 bases not matched to a gene. The V gene's germline CDR1 is SGHTA and CDR2 FQGNSA. The DNA for the CDR3 is TGTGCCAGCAGCTTAGTGTCTAGCGGGGGTGTGTACAATGAGCAGTTCTTC. Protein: CASSLVSSGGVYNEQFF.

The J gene is TRBJ2-5, the V gene TRBV4-1, with 10 bases that match TRBD2. Germline loops: CDR1 MGHRA, CDR2 YSYEKL. Unmatched junction bases numbered 13, after V lost 4 bases and J lost 2 bases. The CDR3 is 18 residues long. CDR3 protein: CASSPPASLAGVQETQYF. DNA for the CDR3: TGCGCCAGCAGCCCACCGGCGTCTCTAGCGGGGGTTCAAGAGACCCAGTACTTC.

The chain couples TRBV19 to TRBJ2-7; D not resolved. V was cut by 3 bases and J by 0 bases, with 6 bases left in between. Germline loops: CDR1 LNHDA, CDR2 SQIVND (reference sequence). The CDR3 contains 13 residues. This chain's CDR3 is CASSMGISYEQYF. CDR3 DNA: TGTGCCAGTAGTATGGGCATCTCCTACGAGCAGTACTTC.

This rearrangement joins TRBV2 to TRBJ2-1; the D is unclear. Trimming removed 2 bases from V and 9 bases from J, with 11 bases in between. The V gene's germline CDR1 is SNHLY and CDR2 FYNNEI. The CDR3 consists of 13 residues. The CDR3 DNA sequence: TGTGCCAGCAGTGAAAACCTCCTGGGTGAGCAGTTCTTC. It encodes CASSENLLGEQFF.

CDR3 nucleotides: TGTGCCAGTAGCCCTGACAGAGTGAACACTGAAGCTTTCTTT. Residues: CASSPDRVNTEAFF. J is TRBJ1-1 and V is TRBV19, with D maybe TRBD1 (5 bases). The CDR3 is 14 amino acids. Germline V gene data show CDR1 as LNHDA and CDR2 as SQIVND (reference sequence). With 6 bases removed from V and 0 bases from J, the gap between germline ends came to 11 bases.

The J gene is TRBJ1-2, the V gene TRBV6-5, with 8 bases matching TRBD1. The CDR3 has 14 amino acids. The V and J ends lost 5 bases and 4 bases, in that order; junction bases with no gene match: 6. The germline CDR1 and CDR2 sequences are MNHEY and SVGAGI. This CDR3 reads CASSRSTGGYGYTF. CDR3 coding DNA: TGTGCCAGCAGTCGATCTACAGGGGGCTATGGCTACACCTTC.

The chain employs TRBV28 and TRBJ1-2; 9 nucleotides match TRBD1. CDR1 is MDHEN, CDR2 SYDVKM, per germline. The CDR3 is made up of 15 amino acids. V was clipped by 6 bases and J by 4 bases; unmatched bases: 9. CDR3 sequence (DNA): TGTGCCAGCAGGGAAGTAACAGGGGGCGGCTATGGCTACACCTTC. This sequence encodes CASREVTGGGYGYTF.

This clonotype showed up just once. V usage is TRBV3-1 and J usage is TRBJ2-1; 11 bases match TRBD2. J was trimmed by 6 bases and V by 4 bases; bases with no gene match: 8. Germline V CDR1 and CDR2: LGHDT, YNNKEL (reference sequence). The CDR3 is made up of 16 amino acids. For the CDR3, the DNA is TGTGCCAGCAGCCCCCTCACTAGCGGGGGATTCAATGAGCAGTTCTTC. Translating it yields CASSPLTSGGFNEQFF.

The chain combines TRBV4-3 with TRBJ2-5, with TRBD2 identical over 11 bases. Germline V CDR1 and CDR2: LGHNA, YSLEER. Unmatched junction bases numbered 7, after V lost 3 bases and J lost 1 base. The CDR3 is 17 residues long. DNA for the CDR3: TGCGCCAGCAGCCAGGCGACACTAGCGGGGGCCCAAGAGACCCAGTACTTC. This sequence encodes CASSQATLAGAQETQYF.

This chain connects TRBV2 to TRBJ1-2, with D uncertain. This CDR3 comprises 14 residues. Trimming cost V 6 bases and J 0 bases, with 11 bases left between them. Germline V gene data show CDR1 as SNHLY and CDR2 as FYNNEI. CDR3 bases: TGTGCCAGCAGAAGCCGCCTAGCTAACTATGGCTACACCTTC. This translates into CASRSRLANYGYTF.

This chain links TRBV20-1 with TRBJ1-4, with D possibly TRBD1 on 6 matching bases. CDR1 and CDR2 from the germline V gene are DFQATT and SNEGSKA (reference sequence). Trimming shortened V by 5 bases and J by 1 base, and 17 bases separated the two germline ends. The CDR3 loop spans 16 amino acids. CDR3: CSAPRSSGVTNEKLFF. The CDR3 bases are TGCAGTGCTCCCCGGTCATCAGGGGTAACTAATGAAAAACTGTTTTTT.